What follows are 15 T cell receptor beta chains derived from one specimen sequenced in a study of T cells in localized non-small cell lung cancer. TCRdb's table, derived via immunoSEQ multiplex PCR, lists solely in-frame clones and lacks some. The sample includes about 1,200 clones, about 40% of them seen just once. The material sequenced was lung tumor tissue, taken before any cancer treatment. Receptor source: a male donor at least 60 years old with stage II squamous cell lung carcinoma.

This chain links TRBV6-8 with TRBJ1-5, with D perhaps TRBD1 (6 bases). This CDR3 spans 14 amino acids. CDR1 is MNHGY and CDR2 is SAAAGT in the germline V gene. Trimming took 11 bases from V and 1 from J, leaving 15 bases between them. DNA for the CDR3: TGTGCCGCGACCGGGACAAACAGCAATCAGCCCCAGCATTTT. This encodes CAATGTNSNQPQHF.

This sequence joins TRBV15 and TRBJ2-1, with TRBD2 matching over 7 bases. The germline V gene has CDR1 LNHNV and CDR2 YYDKDF (reference sequence). The V and J ends lost 5 bases and 7 bases, in that order; junction bases with no gene match: 8. There are 14 residues in the CDR3. The CDR3 protein is CATSYGGSGNEQFF. The CDR3 DNA reads as TGTGCCACCAGCTATGGCGGGAGTGGGAATGAGCAGTTCTTC.

Note on this clone: The junction departs from the called germline gene at one end, perhaps through a read error. The rearrangement uses TRBV9 and TRBJ1-3; a weak D match, TRBD1 (5 bases). Germline assignment: CDR1 SGDLS and CDR2 YYNGEE. The CDR3 is 16 amino acids. The CDR3 DNA reads TGTGCCAGCAGCGTAGCCGGGGCCTTCTCTGGAAATACCATATATTTT. Protein sequence: CASSVAGAFSGNTIYF.

This chain joins TRBV6-8 and TRBJ2-1; 7 bases agree with TRBD1. The CDR3 extends over 14 amino acids. V lost 7 bases to trimming and J lost 0 bases; unmatched junction nucleotides: 3. Per the germline V gene, CDR1 is MNHGY and CDR2 is SAAAGT. The CDR3 DNA reads as TGTGCCAGCAAAAGGGACAGCTCCTACAATGAGCAGTTCTTC. Amino acids: CASKRDSSYNEQFF.

The rearrangement joins TRBV28 to TRBJ1-4, with D maybe TRBD1 (5 bases). The CDR3 runs to 16 residues. V shed 5 bases and J shed 4 bases, with 17 bases lying between them. Germline CDR1 reads MDHEN; CDR2 reads SYDVKM. This chain's CDR3 is CASSPTGESINEKLFF. The CDR3 DNA reads TGTGCCAGCAGTCCTACGGGGGAGTCGATTAATGAAAAACTGTTTTTT.

V is TRBV19 and J is TRBJ1-5; D unresolved. Looked up from germline, CDR1 is LNHDA and CDR2 is SQIVND (reference sequence). The CDR3 loop spans 12 amino acids. V was trimmed by 2 bases and J by 6 bases, leaving 5 bases between them. In DNA, the CDR3 is TGTGCCAGTAGTATATTCGGTCAGCCCCAGCATTTT. It yields the protein CASSIFGQPQHF.

The chain recombines TRBV29-1 with TRBJ2-1; a weak D match, TRBD1 (5 bases). This CDR3 has 14 amino acids. The ends were cut back, 8 bases at V and 9 bases at J, with 23 bases in the middle. Germline values: CDR1 SQVTM, CDR2 ANQGSEA. The CDR3: CSTQGQQAMGEQFF. The CDR3 DNA reads TGCAGCACCCAGGGCCAGCAGGCAATGGGTGAGCAGTTCTTC.

This chain uses TRBV6-8 with TRBJ1-5; 9 bases align to TRBD1. This CDR3 is 14 amino acids long. Germline V gene lookup returns CDR1 MNHGY and CDR2 SAAAGT. The ends lost 6 bases at V and 5 bases at J; junction bases unmatched: 5. CDR3 bases: TGTGCCAGCAGGCCGACAGGGGGGTATCAGCCCCAGCATTTT. Amino acid sequence: CASRPTGGYQPQHF.

V and J are TRBV19 and TRBJ2-7, with D uncertain. The V gene lost 2 bases and the J gene lost 5 bases, with 7 bases spanning the gap. The CDR3 extends over 12 amino acids. Germline CDR1 LNHDA, CDR2 SQIVND (reference sequence). This chain's CDR3 is CASSIRRDEQYF. The CDR3 DNA reads TGTGCCAGTAGTATACGGCGCGACGAGCAGTACTTC.

V usage is TRBV19 and J usage is TRBJ2-7; no clear D gene. The V gene lost 5 bases and the J gene lost 1 base, with 9 bases spanning the gap. CDR1 is LNHDA, CDR2 SQIVND, per germline (reference sequence). This CDR3 region has 13 residues. The chain's CDR3 is CASSPDVSYEQYF. As DNA, the CDR3 is TGTGCCAGTAGTCCAGACGTTTCCTACGAGCAGTACTTC.

This clone appeared a few times. Sequence at one end of the junction differs from germline and may be a read error. The rearrangement uses TRBV11-3 and TRBJ2-1, with 11 bases matching TRBD1. CDR1 is SGHNT, CDR2 YENEEA, per germline. CDR3 length: 18 amino acids. For the CDR3, the DNA is TGTGTCAGCAGCTTAGTTTTCGGGACAGGGGGCTCCTACAATGAGCAGTTCTTC. Translating it yields CVSSLVFGTGGSYNEQFF.

This clone showed up just a few times. J is TRBJ2-2 and V is TRBV15; no firm D call. The length of the CDR3 is 16 residues. V was pared by 2 bases and J by 0 bases, with 10 bases between. The germline V gene has CDR1 LNHNV and CDR2 YYDKDF (reference sequence). DNA of the CDR3: TGTGCCACCAGCAGAATACCTAACACGAACACCGGGGAGCTGTTTTTT. Translating gives CATSRIPNTNTGELFF.

This clone came up a few times. V usage is TRBV30 and J usage is TRBJ1-1, with D hard to call. Looked up from germline, CDR1 is GTSNPN and CDR2 is SVGIG (reference sequence). The V and J ends lost 5 bases and 2 bases respectively, with 12 bases between them. This CDR3 comprises 13 residues. CDR3 protein: CAWAPKGNTEAFF. Here the CDR3 DNA reads TGTGCCTGGGCCCCAAAGGGAAACACTGAAGCTTTCTTT.

The chain employs TRBV18 and TRBJ1-5; no reliable D call. The CDR3 has 14 amino acids. Trimming shortened V by 2 bases and J by 5 bases, and 10 bases separated the two germline ends. Germline loops: CDR1 KGHSH, CDR2 LQKENI. The CDR3 region is CASSPSRFDQPQHF. Written as DNA, the CDR3 is TGTGCCAGCTCACCAAGCAGGTTCGATCAGCCCCAGCATTTT.

This chain connects TRBV19 to TRBJ2-7, with 7 bases that match TRBD2. Trimming took 3 bases from V and 6 from J; bases not matched to a gene: 11. Germline V gene sequence: CDR1 LNHDA, CDR2 SQIVND (reference sequence). The CDR3 loop spans 15 amino acids. CDR3 amino acids: CASSMVAGVGGEQYF. CDR3 sequence (DNA): TGTGCCAGTAGTATGGTCGCGGGGGTCGGCGGCGAGCAGTACTTC.